This T cell receptor beta chain was profiled in a study of T cells after yellow fever vaccination. Study observations and caveats: There was a small share of clonotypes that showed up in both the CD4 and CD8 compartments. Researchers report a weaker secondary response that nonetheless peaked faster, day 5 versus 15.

CDR1 LNHDA and CDR2 SQIVND come from the germline V gene (reference sequence). CDR3 length: 12 residues. V lost 5 bases, J lost 16 bases, and 11 bases stayed unmatched. For TCR, cDNA came from 5'RACE template switching, which added a universal primer site and UMIs. TCRdb re-called the 5' RACE reads through MiXCR, storing one row per CDR3 protein. The sample carries roughly 300,000 distinct CDR3 sequences, around 7.3% recorded once. This clonotype was picked up many times. What it recognizes is unknown. This receptor was identified in a man aged 18 to 29 who received the YFV17D yellow fever vaccine. The chain carries TRBV19 and TRBJ2-1; 7 nucleotides agree with TRBD1. The sample in question was PBMCs, obtained approximately 47 days after the first yellow fever vaccination. The CDR3 protein is CASSLNRGAVFF. The CDR3 coding sequence is TGTGCCAGTAGTCTAAACAGGGGCGCCGTCTTCTTC.